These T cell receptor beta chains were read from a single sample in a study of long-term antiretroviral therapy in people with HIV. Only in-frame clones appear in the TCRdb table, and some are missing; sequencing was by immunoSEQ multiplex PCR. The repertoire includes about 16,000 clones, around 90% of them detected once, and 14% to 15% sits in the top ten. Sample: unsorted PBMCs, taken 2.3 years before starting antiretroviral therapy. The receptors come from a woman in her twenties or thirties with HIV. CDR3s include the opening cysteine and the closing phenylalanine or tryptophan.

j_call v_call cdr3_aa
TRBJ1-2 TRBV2 CASSPVTGKGYGYTF
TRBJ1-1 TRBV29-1 CSVALEENTEAFF
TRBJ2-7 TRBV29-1 CSVGGHEQYF
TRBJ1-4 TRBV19 CASLRGANEKLFF
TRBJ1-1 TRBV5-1 CASSFNRGETEAFF
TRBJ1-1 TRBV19 CASTLGMGAEAFF
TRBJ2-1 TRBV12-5 CASGLGQGSNEQFF
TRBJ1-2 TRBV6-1 CASSDYPGSSNYGYTF
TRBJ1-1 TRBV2 CASQMAGPEAFF
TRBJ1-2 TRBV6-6 CASSYSSQGVYGYTF
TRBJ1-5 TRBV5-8 CASSPARVAQPQHF
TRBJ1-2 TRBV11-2 CASSLGQNYGYTF
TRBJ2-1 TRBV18 CASSPAAGGEHEQFF
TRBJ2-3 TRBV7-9 CASSLGGHGDTQYF
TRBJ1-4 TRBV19 CASSILGEKLFF
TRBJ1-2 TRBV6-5 CASSEGGDRGTF
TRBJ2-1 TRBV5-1 CASSLGVETGGDNEQFF
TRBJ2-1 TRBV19 CASSAPGLVSNEQFF
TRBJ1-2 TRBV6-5 CASSYSRQGVHGYTF
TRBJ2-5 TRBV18 CASSPPGHDPRETQYF
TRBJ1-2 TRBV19 CASKVQDSNYGYTF
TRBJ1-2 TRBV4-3 CASSQEKTGSGYTF
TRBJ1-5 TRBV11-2 CASSEGGYQPQHF
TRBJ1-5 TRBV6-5 CASSRQGASNQPQHF
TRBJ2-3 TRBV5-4 CASSFGPQSTDTQYF
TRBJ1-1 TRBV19 CASSPPQKEAFF
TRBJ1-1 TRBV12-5 CASGFRRPNVNTEAFF
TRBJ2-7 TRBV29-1 CSVGGQGPYEQYF
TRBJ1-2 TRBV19 CASSIGLLGYTF
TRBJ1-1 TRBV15 CATSRLTGEGTEAFF
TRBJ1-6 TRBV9 CASSPGLDPVNSPLHF
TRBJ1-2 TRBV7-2 CASSLESGIGYTF
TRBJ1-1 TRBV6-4 CASSETDNTEAFF
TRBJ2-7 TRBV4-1 CASSQGTGSSYEQYF
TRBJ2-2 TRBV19 CASSIGLNTGELFF
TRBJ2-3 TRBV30 CAWSPRLAGDTQYF
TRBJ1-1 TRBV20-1 CSARENTEAFF
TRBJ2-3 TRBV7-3 CASSRGGTGFADTQYF
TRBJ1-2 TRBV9 CASSVGGISYGYTF
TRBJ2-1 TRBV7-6 CASSLRHGNNEQFF
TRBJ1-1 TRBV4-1 CASSQVQGRNTEAFF
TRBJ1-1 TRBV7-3 CASSPTGGGGTEAFF
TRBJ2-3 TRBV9 CASSVGTSGGLTDTQYF
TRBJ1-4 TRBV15 CATSGKKLFF
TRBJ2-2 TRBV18 CASSPRSGELFF
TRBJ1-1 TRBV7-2 CASRGTAHAFF
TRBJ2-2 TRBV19 CASSGLGDGNTGELFF
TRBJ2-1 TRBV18 CASSPPAGLAGGEQFF
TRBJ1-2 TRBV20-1 CSARRGREHTF
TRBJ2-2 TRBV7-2 CASSYYTGELFF
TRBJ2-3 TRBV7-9 CASSWLAGLQIGTDTQYF